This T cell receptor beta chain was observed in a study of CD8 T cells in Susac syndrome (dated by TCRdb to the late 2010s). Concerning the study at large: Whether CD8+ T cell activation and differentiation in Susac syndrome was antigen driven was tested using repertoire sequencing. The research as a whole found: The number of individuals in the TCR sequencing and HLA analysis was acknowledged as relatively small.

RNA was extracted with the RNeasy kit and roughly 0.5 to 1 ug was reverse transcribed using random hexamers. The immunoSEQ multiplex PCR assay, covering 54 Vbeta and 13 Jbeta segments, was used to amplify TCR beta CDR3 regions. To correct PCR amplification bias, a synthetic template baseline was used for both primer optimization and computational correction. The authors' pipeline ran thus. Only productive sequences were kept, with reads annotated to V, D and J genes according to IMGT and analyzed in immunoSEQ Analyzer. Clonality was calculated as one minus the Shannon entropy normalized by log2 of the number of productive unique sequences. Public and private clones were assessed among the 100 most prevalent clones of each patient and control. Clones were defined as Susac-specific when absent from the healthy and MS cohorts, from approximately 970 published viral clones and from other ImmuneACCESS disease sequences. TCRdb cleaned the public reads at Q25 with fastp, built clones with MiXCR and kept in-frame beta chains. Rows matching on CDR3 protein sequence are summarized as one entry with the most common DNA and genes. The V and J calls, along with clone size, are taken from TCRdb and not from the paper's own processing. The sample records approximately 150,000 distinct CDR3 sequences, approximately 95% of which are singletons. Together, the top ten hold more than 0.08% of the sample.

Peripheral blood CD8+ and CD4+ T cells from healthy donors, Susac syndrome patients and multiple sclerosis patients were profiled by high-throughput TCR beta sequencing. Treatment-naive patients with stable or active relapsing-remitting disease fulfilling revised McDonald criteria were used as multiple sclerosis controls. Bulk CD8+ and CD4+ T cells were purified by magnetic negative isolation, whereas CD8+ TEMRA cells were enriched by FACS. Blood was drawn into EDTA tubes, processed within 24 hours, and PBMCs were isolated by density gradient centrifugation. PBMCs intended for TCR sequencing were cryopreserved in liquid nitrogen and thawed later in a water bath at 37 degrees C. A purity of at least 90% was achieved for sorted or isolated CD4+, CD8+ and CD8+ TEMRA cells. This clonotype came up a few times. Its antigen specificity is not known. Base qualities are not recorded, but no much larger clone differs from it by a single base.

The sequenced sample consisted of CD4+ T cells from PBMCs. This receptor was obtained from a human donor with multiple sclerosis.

CDR3 reads: CAWSDLAEYEQYF. The nucleotides read TGTGCCTGGAGTGACTTAGCGGAGTACGAGCAGTACTTC. The V and J genes are TRBV30 and TRBJ2-7; TRBD2 might be the D gene, on 6 matching bases. V loses 1 base, J loses 4 bases, and the germline ends lie 11 bases apart. From its cysteine to its phenylalanine, the CDR3 spans 13 amino acids. The sequence is cut down to CDR3 DNA, 39 bases in frame from base 1. CDR1 GTSNPN and CDR2 SVGIG are derived from the germline V gene (reference sequence).